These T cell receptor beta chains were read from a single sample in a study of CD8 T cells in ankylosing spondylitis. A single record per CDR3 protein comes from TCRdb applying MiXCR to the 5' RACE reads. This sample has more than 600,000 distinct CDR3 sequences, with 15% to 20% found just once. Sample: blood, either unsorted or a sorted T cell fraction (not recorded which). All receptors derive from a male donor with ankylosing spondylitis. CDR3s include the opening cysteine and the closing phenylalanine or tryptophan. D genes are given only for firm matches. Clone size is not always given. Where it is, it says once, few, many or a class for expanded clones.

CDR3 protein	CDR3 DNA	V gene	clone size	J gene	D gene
CAAGGQETQYF	TGTGCAGCGGGGGGGCAAGAGACCCAGTACTTC	TRBV3-1	NA	TRBJ2-5	TRBD2
CASSQESWGPSTNEKLFF	TGCGCCAGCAGCCAAGAATCTTGGGGTCCGTCAACTAATGAAAAACTGTTTTTT	TRBV4-3	NA	TRBJ1-4	NA
CSVQPGTLSYEQYF	TGCAGCGTTCAACCCGGGACACTCTCCTACGAGCAGTACTTC	TRBV29-1	NA	TRBJ2-7	NA
CSVGGDYEQYF	TGCAGCGTTGGGGGTGATTACGAGCAGTACTTC	TRBV29-1	many	TRBJ2-7	NA
CSAADRGDEQFF	TGCAGTGCTGCGGACAGGGGCGACGAGCAGTTCTTC	TRBV20-1	few	TRBJ2-1	TRBD1
CASSEAHGESYNEQFF	TGTGCCAGCAGTGAAGCGCACGGGGAGTCCTACAATGAGCAGTTCTTC	TRBV2	few	TRBJ2-1	NA
CASSLGPGFYNEQFF	TGTGCCAGCAGCTTGGGGCCCGGCTTTTACAATGAGCAGTTCTTC	TRBV11-2	NA	TRBJ2-1	NA
CASSLGQGRSGNTIYF	TGTGCCAGCAGTTTGGGACAGGGGCGATCGGGAAACACCATATATTTT	TRBV12-3/TRBV12-4	many	TRBJ1-3	TRBD1
CASSHPLDLTQYF	TGTGCCAGCAGCCACCCCCTCGACTTGACCCAGTACTTC	TRBV12-3/TRBV12-4	few	TRBJ2-5	NA
CASRAQAGGYTGELFF	TGTGCCTCGAGGGCCCAAGCGGGAGGGTACACCGGGGAGCTGTTTTTT	TRBV7-2	NA	TRBJ2-2	TRBD2
CASSLGGSAQYF	TGTGCCAGCAGTTTAGGAGGTTCCGCCCAGTATTTT	TRBV12-3/TRBV12-4	NA	TRBJ2-3	NA
CSVEGLLNTEAFF	TGCAGCGTTGAAGGGCTGTTGAACACTGAAGCTTTCTTT	TRBV29-1	NA	TRBJ1-1	NA